This passage covers 31 T cell receptor beta chains from one sample sequenced in a study of molecular identifiers for immune sequencing clone quantification. MiXCR, applied by TCRdb to the PCR reads, yields one record per CDR3 protein. The sample holds around 300,000 distinct CDR3 sequences, 24% seen once. The material sequenced was naive CD8+ T cells from blood, with Jurkat cell RNA spiked in. The subset here: FACS-sorted CD8+CD4-CCR7+CD45RA+ naive T cells. The receptors here all came from a human donor in good health. Some libraries in this study had Jurkat cell RNA spiked in.

About this clonotype itself: Being one base from a much bigger clone, this may be a read error. This chain connects TRBV21-1 to TRBJ2-5; the D segment call TRBD1 is taken from the table without a DNA check. TRBV21-1 is reported as a pseudogene. The CDR3 runs to 15 residues. CDR3 in DNA: TGTGCCAGCGGCAAAGCTGGGGCGCCCAAAGAGACCCAGTACTTC. As protein: CASGKAGAPKETQYF.

This clonotype appeared a single time. The chain uses TRBV6-2 or TRBV6-3 and TRBJ1-1; D uncertain. Germline V gives CDR1 MNHEY, CDR2 SVGEGT. Trimming pared 2 bases from V and 1 base from J, leaving 20 bases between. The length of the CDR3 is 18 residues. In DNA, the CDR3 is TGTGCCAGCAGTTACGATTATAAGATAGGACGCCAGAACACTGAAGCTTTCTTT. As protein: CASSYDYKIGRQNTEAFF.

As concerns this clonotype: One end of the junction is discordant with germline, which a read error may explain. The chain combines TRBV14 with TRBJ2-1; the match to TRBD1 covers 7 bases. The germline V gene has CDR1 SGHDN and CDR2 FVKESK. The CDR3 length is 14 residues. The CDR3 bases are TGTGCCAGCAGCTGGCAGGGGGTCCACAATGGGCAGTTCTTC. Its protein product is CASSWQGVHNGQFF.

At least ten counts were recorded for this clonotype. The J gene is TRBJ2-7, the V gene TRBV5-6; either TRBD1 or TRBD2 may supply D (5 bases each). The CDR3 has 15 residues. Between the trimmed V and J ends, which lost 3 bases and 2 bases, there was a span of 15 bases. CDR1 SGHDT and CDR2 YYEEEE come from the germline V gene. The CDR3 DNA sequence: TGTGCCAGCAGCTCCAACCGGGACGGCCCCTACGAGCAGTACTTC. The encoded protein is CASSSNRDGPYEQYF.

With respect to this clonotype: Mismatch with germline at one junction end may stem from a read error. The chain carries TRBV5-1 and TRBJ1-1, with TRBD1 as a possible D gene (5 bases). Germline loops: CDR1 SGHRS, CDR2 YFSETQ. The CDR3 runs 15 residues. The CDR3 coding sequence is TGCGCCGGCAGCTGGGGGGTTTCGGGGAGTACTGAAGCTTTCTTT. It yields the protein CAGSWGVSGSTEAFF.

The rearrangement joins TRBV3-1 to TRBJ1-1, with D uncertain. V was pared by 1 base and J by 8 bases, with 11 bases between. Germline CDR1 is LGHDT and CDR2 is YNNKEL (reference sequence). The CDR3 sequence is 13 residues long. In DNA, the CDR3 is TGTGCCAGCAGCCAAGTTAACAGCCGGGAAGCTTTCTTT. Encoded protein: CASSQVNSREAFF. The complete variable domain, with remaining parts taken from reference TRBV3-1 and TRBJ1-1, reads DTAVSQTPKYLVTQMGNDKSIKCEQNLGHDTMYWYKQDSKKFLKIMFSYNNKELIINETVPNRFSPKSPDKAHLNLHINSLELGDSAVYFCASSQVNSREAFFGQGTRLTVV.

Ten or more counts support this clonotype. The chain recombines TRBV7-2 with TRBJ2-5; D may match TRBD1 or TRBD2 (6 bases each). Germline V lookup: CDR1 SGHTA, CDR2 FQGNSA. This CDR3 is built from 15 residues. V lost 7 bases and J 2 bases, leaving 17 bases between the germline ends. CDR3 in DNA: TGTGCCAGCACCATCGTCGGGGGCCTACAAGAGACCCAGTACTTC. As protein: CASTIVGGLQETQYF.

This clonotype was observed a handful of times. The rearrangement joins TRBV13 to TRBJ2-1; 7 bases are shared with TRBD1. V lost 7 bases and J lost 6; bases outside the gene matches: 9. Germline values: CDR1 PRHDT, CDR2 FYEKMQ (reference sequence). The CDR3 extends over 14 amino acids. CDR3 amino acids: CASTSGTDCNEQFF. The CDR3 DNA reads as TGTGCCAGCACCTCCGGGACAGACTGCAATGAGCAGTTCTTC. Based on the CDR3 plus reference TRBV13 and TRBJ2-1, the full variable domain is AAGVIQSPRHLIKEKRETATLKCYPIPRHDTVYWYQQGPGQDPQFLISFYEKMQSDKGSIPDRFSAQQFSDYHSELNMSSLELGDSALYFCASTSGTDCNEQFFGPGTRLTVL.

This clonotype was seen many times. The chain combines TRBV20-1 with TRBJ1-1; possible D gene TRBD1, 5 bases. Germline-derived CDR1 and CDR2 are DFQATT and SNEGSKA (reference sequence). The CDR3 runs to 15 residues. Written as DNA, the CDR3 is TGCATTCCCGCCTGTGACAGCTACATGAACACTGAAGCTTTCTTT. Its protein product is CIPACDSYMNTEAFF.

In its sample, this clonotype was seen a few times. In DNA, the CDR3 is TGCAGTGCTAGAGATGCCCTAGCGGGGCCTTACGAGCAGTACTTC. Translated, it gives CSARDALAGPYEQYF. The chain carries TRBV20-1 and TRBJ2-7; TRBD2 aligns across 9 bases. The germline gives CDR1 DFQATT, CDR2 SNEGSKA (reference sequence). CDR3 length: 15 residues. V trimming: 0 bases; J trimming: 4 bases; junction bases outside the gene matches: 7.

This clonotype was seen ten or more times. J is TRBJ2-3 and V is TRBV29-1; no clear D. Trimming left V 3 bases short and J 5 bases short, with 24 bases between. This CDR3 spans 17 amino acids. The germline V gene has CDR1 SQVTM and CDR2 ANQGSEA. CDR3 DNA: TGCAGCGTTGAGTTTATAAGACTCCCCAAAACACAAGATACGCAGTATTTT. As protein: CSVEFIRLPKTQDTQYF.

This clonotype showed up many times. The chain uses TRBV12-3 or TRBV12-4 and TRBJ1-1; 9 positions match TRBD1. J gave up 1 base and V 5 bases, and 8 bases lay outside the gene matches. CDR3 length: 16 amino acids. The CDR3 nucleotides read TGTGCCAGCAGTCCCCGGGACAGGGTTTGGAACACTGAAGCTTTCTTT. Protein: CASSPRDRVWNTEAFF.

The sample holds one count of this clonotype. Just one base apart from a much larger clone, this may be a read error. V usage is TRBV5-1 and J usage is TRBJ2-7; D ambiguous. Between the trimmed V and J ends, which lost 0 bases and 4 bases, there was a span of 14 bases. The CDR3 is made up of 15 amino acids. Germline CDR1 and CDR2: SGHRS and YFSETQ. CDR3 residues: CASSLAFSVEYEQYF. Here the CDR3 DNA reads TGCGCCAGCAGCTTGGCCTTTTCAGTTGAGTACGAGCAGTACTTC.

Worth noting for this clonotype: A much larger clone is a single base away; this may be a read error. The chain uses TRBV19 and TRBJ1-5, with D unclear. V was pared by 7 bases and J by 2 bases, with 12 bases between. In germline, CDR1 is LNHDA, CDR2 SQIVND (reference sequence). The CDR3 consists of 14 residues. This CDR3 reads CASTHDKGNQPQHF. CDR3 sequence (DNA): TGTGCCAGTACCCACGACAAGGGCAATCAGCCCCAGCATTTT.

This clonotype has just a few counts. The chain uses TRBV6-1 and TRBJ1-1, with 8 bases aligning to TRBD1. The V gene's germline CDR1 is MNHNS and CDR2 SASEGT. With 3 bases clipped from V and 6 bases from J, the junction kept 12 bases outside the gene matches. CDR3 length equals 16 residues. CDR3: CASSERQGFYLAEAFF. The CDR3, as DNA: TGTGCCAGCAGTGAGAGACAGGGGTTCTATTTGGCTGAAGCTTTCTTT.

The V call is TRBV19, the J call TRBJ2-6, with D unresolved. Trimming left V 3 bases short and J 2 bases short, with 11 bases between. Germline V gene sequence: CDR1 LNHDA, CDR2 SQIVND (reference sequence). The CDR3 is made up of 16 amino acids. The CDR3 sequence: CASSIDSNTGANVLTF. The CDR3 nucleotides read TGTGCCAGTAGTATCGATTCAAATACTGGGGCCAACGTCCTGACTTTC.

This clonotype was recorded many times. This sequence joins TRBV27 and TRBJ1-2; 8 nucleotides align to TRBD1. Unmatched junction bases numbered 6, after V lost 5 bases and J lost 7 bases. The CDR3 covers 13 residues. Germline loops: CDR1 MNHEY, CDR2 SMNVEV (reference sequence). CDR3 nucleotide sequence: TGTGCCAGCAGTCCAGGGACAGGCCTTGGCTACACCTTC. Its protein product is CASSPGTGLGYTF.

Ten or more counts support this clonotype. The rearrangement links TRBV5-5 to TRBJ1-1; D is perhaps TRBD1 (5 bases). The V end was cut by 2 bases, the J end by 6 bases, with 17 bases between. The germline gives CDR1 SGHKS, CDR2 YYEKEE (reference sequence). This CDR3 region has 15 residues. The CDR3 sequence: CASSFVTGRDPEAFF. CDR3 sequence (DNA): TGTGCCAGCAGCTTTGTTACTGGCAGGGACCCTGAAGCTTTCTTT.

Remarks on this clonotype: It may be a read error: a sequence one base away is much more abundant. Since the CDR3 does not end with the conserved phenylalanine or tryptophan, this likely comes from a read error. This chain connects TRBV7-2 to TRBJ2-7, with D maybe TRBD2 (5 bases). Germline CDR1 and CDR2: SGHTA and FQGNSA. Trimming took off 1 base at V and 0 bases at J, with 7 bases between the two ends. There are 14 residues in the CDR3. The CDR3 coding sequence is TGTGCCAGCAGCTTAGAAGGGAGCTCCTACGAGCAGTACTCC. It yields the protein CASSLEGSSYEQYS.

On this clonotype: A much larger clone is a single base away; this may be a read error. A read error is likely, as this CDR3 ends without the conserved phenylalanine or tryptophan. The rearrangement uses TRBV7-2 and TRBJ2-4; tentatively, D is TRBD2 (5 bases). Germline V gene sequence: CDR1 SGHTA, CDR2 FQGNSA. The CDR3 spans 11 residues. Trimming took off 10 bases at V and 7 bases at J, with 11 bases between the two ends. CDR3 in amino acids: CAIRRGNIQYI. The DNA for the CDR3 is TGTGCCATCAGGCGAGGGAACATTCAGTACATC.

This clonotype was observed a few times. The V gene is TRBV2, the J gene TRBJ2-3; D possibly uses TRBD1 or TRBD2 (5 bases each). Trimming left V 3 bases short and J 0 bases short, with 10 bases between. Germline V gene sequence: CDR1 SNHLY, CDR2 FYNNEI. The CDR3 loop spans 15 amino acids. The CDR3 DNA sequence: TGTGCCAGCAGTGATCCAGAGGGGAGCACAGATACGCAGTATTTT. As protein: CASSDPEGSTDTQYF.

This clonotype showed up just a few times. The chain is built from TRBV19 and TRBJ2-3; D may be TRBD1 or TRBD2 (5 bases each). The CDR3 totals 15 residues. The germline V and J ends were trimmed by 4 bases and 1 base, with 12 bases remaining between them. CDR1 and CDR2 (germline): LNHDA, SQIVND (reference sequence). In nucleotides, the CDR3 is TGTGCCAGTAGTACTGGGGGTCGAGGCACAGATACGCAGTATTTT. As protein: CASSTGGRGTDTQYF.

The table lists this clonotype with a few counts. The chain couples TRBV14 to TRBJ2-5, with D uncertain. V lost 0 bases and J lost 4, with 6 bases in between. The CDR3 runs 13 residues. The germline CDR1 and CDR2 sequences are SGHDN and FVKESK. CDR3 loop: CASSQDIVETQYF. DNA for the CDR3: TGTGCCAGCAGCCAAGATATAGTAGAGACCCAGTACTTC.

This clonotype was observed a few times. The chain carries TRBV14 and TRBJ2-5, with D unclear. V lost 2 bases and J 2 bases, leaving 12 bases between the germline ends. Looked up from germline, CDR1 is SGHDN and CDR2 is FVKESK. The CDR3 loop spans 15 amino acids. For the CDR3, the DNA is TGTGCCAGCAGCCAACACGAGAGCCAACAAGAGACCCAGTACTTC. This sequence encodes CASSQHESQQETQYF.

In this sample, this clonotype turned up many times. The chain has TRBV6-5 and TRBJ2-1; 8 nucleotides align to TRBD1. V was pared by 7 bases and J by 7 bases, with 3 bases of the junction left unmatched. The CDR3 is made up of 12 amino acids. In germline, CDR1 is MNHEY, CDR2 SVGAGI. The CDR3 is CASKDRDNEQFF. The CDR3 coding sequence is TGTGCCAGCAAGGACAGGGATAATGAGCAGTTCTTC.

This chain uses TRBV5-1 with TRBJ1-1; D ambiguous. The CDR3 length is 15 residues. Deletions cut 3 bases from V and 0 bases from J, with 12 bases between. Germline V gene sequence: CDR1 SGHRS, CDR2 YFSETQ. Written as DNA, the CDR3 is TGCGCCAGCAGCTACGATACAGATATGAACACTGAAGCTTTCTTT. Translation gives CASSYDTDMNTEAFF. Using reference TRBV5-1 and TRBJ1-1 for the parts outside the CDR3, the full variable domain is KAGVTQTPRYLIKTRGQQVTLSCSPISGHRSVSWYQQTPGQGLQFLFEYFSETQRNKGNFPGRFSGRQFSNSRSEMNVSTLELGDSALYLCASSYDTDMNTEAFFGQGTRLTVV.

In regard to this clonotype: Possible read error: a much larger clone is one base away. Here the CDR3 omits its conserved ending phenylalanine or tryptophan, so a read error is the likely source. V and J are TRBV4-3 and TRBJ2-7, with a weak D call TRBD1 (5 bases). The CDR3 runs to 15 residues. Trimming removed 4 bases at V and 4 bases at J, with 17 bases between. In germline, CDR1 is LGHNA, CDR2 YSLEER. The CDR3 DNA reads TGCGCCAGCAGCCCGCAGGGTTCTCCCGAATACGAGCAGTACCTC. Its protein product is CASSPQGSPEYEQYL.

This CDR3 reads CAWDSTGTYTDTQYF. CDR3 sequence (DNA): TGTGCCTGGGACTCGACAGGGACCTACACAGATACGCAGTATTTT. The rearrangement links TRBV30 to TRBJ2-3, with TRBD1 matching over 7 bases. The trim removed 5 bases at V and 2 bases at J, leaving 10 bases unmatched. From germline, CDR1 is GTSNPN and CDR2 SVGIG (reference sequence). This CDR3 region has 15 residues.

J is TRBJ2-3 and V is TRBV27; a weak D match, TRBD2 (6 bases). CDR1 is MNHEY, CDR2 SMNVEV, per germline (reference sequence). The V and J ends lost 5 bases and 3 bases respectively, with 21 bases between them. The CDR3 is made up of 17 amino acids. For the CDR3, the DNA is TGTGCCAGCAGTCCCACGCGGGGTTGGGAGGAAACAGATACGCAGTATTTT. Protein product: CASSPTRGWEETDTQYF.

Only a few counts were recorded for this clonotype. This sequence joins TRBV7-9 and TRBJ2-1; 10 nucleotides match TRBD2. This CDR3 is 15 amino acids long. Germline V CDR1 and CDR2: SEHNR, FQNEAQ (reference sequence). V was pared by 2 bases and J by 8 bases, with 6 bases of the junction left unmatched. This CDR3 reads CASSLPLAGEYEQFF. The DNA for the CDR3 is TGTGCCAGCAGCTTACCGCTAGCGGGAGAATATGAGCAGTTCTTC.

Ten or more counts support this clonotype. The rearrangement joins TRBV6-1 to TRBJ2-7; D unclear. Germline V CDR1 and CDR2: MNHNS, SASEGT. V lost 1 base to trimming and J lost 3 bases, with 7 bases between them. This CDR3 comprises 13 residues. CDR3 bases: TGTGCCAGCAGTGAAGGGGTAGACTACGAGCAGTACTTC. Its translation: CASSEGVDYEQYF.